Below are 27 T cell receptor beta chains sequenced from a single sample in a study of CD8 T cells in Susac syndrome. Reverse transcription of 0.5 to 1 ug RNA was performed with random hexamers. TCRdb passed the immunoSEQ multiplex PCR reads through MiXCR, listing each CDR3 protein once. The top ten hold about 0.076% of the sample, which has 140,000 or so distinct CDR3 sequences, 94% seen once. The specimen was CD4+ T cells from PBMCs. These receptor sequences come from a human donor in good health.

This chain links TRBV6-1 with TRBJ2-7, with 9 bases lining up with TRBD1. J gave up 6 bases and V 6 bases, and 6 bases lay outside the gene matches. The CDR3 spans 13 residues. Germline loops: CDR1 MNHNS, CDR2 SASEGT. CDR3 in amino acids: CASREQGAPEQYF. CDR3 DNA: TGTGCCAGCAGGGAACAGGGGGCTCCCGAGCAGTACTTC.

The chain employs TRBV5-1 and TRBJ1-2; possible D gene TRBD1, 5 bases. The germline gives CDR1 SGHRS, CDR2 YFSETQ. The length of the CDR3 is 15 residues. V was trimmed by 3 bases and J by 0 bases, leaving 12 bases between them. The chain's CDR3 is CASSSPGTTNYGYTF. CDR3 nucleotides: TGCGCCAGCAGCTCTCCGGGGACTACTAACTATGGCTACACCTTC.

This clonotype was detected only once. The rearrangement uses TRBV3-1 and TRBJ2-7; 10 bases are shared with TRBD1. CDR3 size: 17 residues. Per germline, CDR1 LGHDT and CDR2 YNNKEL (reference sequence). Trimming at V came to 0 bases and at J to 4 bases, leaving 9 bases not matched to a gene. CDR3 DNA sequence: TGTGCCAGCAGCCAAGAACGTGGACAGGGGGTTAATTACGAGCAGTACTTC. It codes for CASSQERGQGVNYEQYF.

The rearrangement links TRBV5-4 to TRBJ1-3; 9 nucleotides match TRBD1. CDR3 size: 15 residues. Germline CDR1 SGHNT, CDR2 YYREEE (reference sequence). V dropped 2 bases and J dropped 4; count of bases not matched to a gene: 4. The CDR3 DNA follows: TGTGCCAGCAGCTTACAGGGGGCTATCGGAAACACCATATATTTT. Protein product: CASSLQGAIGNTIYF.

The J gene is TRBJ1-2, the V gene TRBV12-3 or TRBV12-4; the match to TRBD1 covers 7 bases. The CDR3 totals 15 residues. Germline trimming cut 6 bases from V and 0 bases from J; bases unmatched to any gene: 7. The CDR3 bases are TGTGCCAGCAGGGACGACAGGGAAGCTAACTATGGCTACACCTTC. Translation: CASRDDREANYGYTF.

This chain's CDR3 is CASSQGGTGKGAFF. CDR3 in DNA: TGTGCCAGCAGCCAAGGAGGGACAGGGAAAGGAGCTTTCTTT. The V call is TRBV3-1, the J call TRBJ1-1; 9 positions agree with TRBD1. J lost 10 bases, V lost 1 base, and 7 bases had no gene match. The CDR3 totals 14 residues. Looked up from germline, CDR1 is LGHDT and CDR2 is YNNKEL (reference sequence).

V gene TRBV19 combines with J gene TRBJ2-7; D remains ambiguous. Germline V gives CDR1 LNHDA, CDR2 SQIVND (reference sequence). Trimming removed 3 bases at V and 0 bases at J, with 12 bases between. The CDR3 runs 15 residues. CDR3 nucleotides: TGTGCCAGTAGTATCGGCCCCGGGTCCTCCTACGAGCAGTACTTC. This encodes CASSIGPGSSYEQYF.

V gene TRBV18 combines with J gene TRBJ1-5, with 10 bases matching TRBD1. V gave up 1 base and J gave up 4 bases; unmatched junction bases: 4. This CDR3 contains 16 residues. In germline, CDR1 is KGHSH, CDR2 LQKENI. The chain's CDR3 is CASSPQGQGINQPQHF. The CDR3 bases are TGTGCCAGCTCACCACAGGGACAGGGGATTAATCAGCCCCAGCATTTT.

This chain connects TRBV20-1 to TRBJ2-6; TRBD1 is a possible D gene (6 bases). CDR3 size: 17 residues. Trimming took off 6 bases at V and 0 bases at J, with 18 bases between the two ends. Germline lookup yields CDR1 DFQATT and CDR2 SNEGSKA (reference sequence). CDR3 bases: TGCAGTGCCTCCGGACAGCGGAGGCCCTCTGGGGCCAACGTCCTGACTTTC. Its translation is CSASGQRRPSGANVLTF.

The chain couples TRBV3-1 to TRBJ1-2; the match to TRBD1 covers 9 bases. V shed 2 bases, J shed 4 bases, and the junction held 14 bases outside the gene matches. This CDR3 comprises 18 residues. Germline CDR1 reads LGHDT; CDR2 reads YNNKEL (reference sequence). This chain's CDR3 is CASSQQAGTGFRSYGYTF. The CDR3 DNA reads TGTGCCAGCAGCCAACAAGCCGGGACAGGGTTCAGGAGCTATGGCTACACCTTC.

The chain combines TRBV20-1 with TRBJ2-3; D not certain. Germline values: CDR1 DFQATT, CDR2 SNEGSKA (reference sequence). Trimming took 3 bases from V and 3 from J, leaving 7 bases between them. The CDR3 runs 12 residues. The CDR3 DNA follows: TGCAGTGCTAGTGAAGTGACAGATACGCAGTATTTT. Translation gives CSASEVTDTQYF.

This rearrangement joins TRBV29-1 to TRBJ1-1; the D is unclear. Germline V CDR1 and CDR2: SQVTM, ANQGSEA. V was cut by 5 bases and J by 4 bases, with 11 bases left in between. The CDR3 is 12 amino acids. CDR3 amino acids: CSVTLASTEAFF. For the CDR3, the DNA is TGCAGCGTTACCCTCGCTAGCACTGAAGCTTTCTTT.

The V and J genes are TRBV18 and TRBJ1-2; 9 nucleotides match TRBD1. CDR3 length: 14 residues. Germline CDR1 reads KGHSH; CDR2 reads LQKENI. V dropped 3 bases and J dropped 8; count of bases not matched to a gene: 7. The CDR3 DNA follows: TGTGCCAGCTCACCCGGGACAGGGAGTTTGGGCTACACCTTC. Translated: CASSPGTGSLGYTF.

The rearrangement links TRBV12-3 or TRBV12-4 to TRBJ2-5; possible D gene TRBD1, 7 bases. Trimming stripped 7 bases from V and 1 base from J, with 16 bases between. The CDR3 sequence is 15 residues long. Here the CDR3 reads CASTLPGGPQETQYF. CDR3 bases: TGTGCCAGCACCCTGCCAGGGGGGCCCCAAGAGACCCAGTACTTC.

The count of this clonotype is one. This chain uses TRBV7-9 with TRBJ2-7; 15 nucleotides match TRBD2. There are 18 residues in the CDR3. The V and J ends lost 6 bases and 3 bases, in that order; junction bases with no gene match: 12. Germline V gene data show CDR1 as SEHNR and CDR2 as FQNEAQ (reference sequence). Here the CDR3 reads CASSPDRGLAGGLYEQYF. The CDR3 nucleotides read TGTGCCAGCAGTCCGGACAGGGGACTAGCGGGAGGTCTCTACGAGCAGTACTTC.

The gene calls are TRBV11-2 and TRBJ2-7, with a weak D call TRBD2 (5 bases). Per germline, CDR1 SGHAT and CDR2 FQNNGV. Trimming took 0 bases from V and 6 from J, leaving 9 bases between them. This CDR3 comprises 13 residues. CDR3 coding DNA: TGTGCCAGCAGCTTAGACGGGATCACCGAGCAGTACTTC. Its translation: CASSLDGITEQYF.

The DNA of the CDR3 is TGTGCCATCAGTGACCTCGGTAGTAGCGGCAATGAGCAGTTCTTC. Its protein is CAISDLGSSGNEQFF. The gene calls are TRBV10-3 and TRBJ2-1, with TRBD2 as a possible D gene (6 bases). Trimming pared 3 bases from V and 6 bases from J, leaving 15 bases between. Looked up from germline, CDR1 is ENHRY and CDR2 is SYGVKD. The CDR3 is 15 residues long.

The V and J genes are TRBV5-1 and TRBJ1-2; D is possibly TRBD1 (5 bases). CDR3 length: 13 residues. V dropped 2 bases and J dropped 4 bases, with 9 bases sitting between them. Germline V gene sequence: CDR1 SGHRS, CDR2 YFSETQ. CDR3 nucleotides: TGCGCCAGCAGCTTAGACGGGGCCTATGGCTACACCTTC. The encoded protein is CASSLDGAYGYTF.

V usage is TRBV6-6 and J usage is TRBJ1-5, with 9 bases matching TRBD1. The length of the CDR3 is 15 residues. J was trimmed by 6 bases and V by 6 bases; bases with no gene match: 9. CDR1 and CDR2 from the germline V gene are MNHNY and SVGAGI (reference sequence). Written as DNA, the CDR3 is TGTGCCAGCAGAGGAAACGACAGGGGGGGTCAGCCCCAGCATTTT. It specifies CASRGNDRGGQPQHF.

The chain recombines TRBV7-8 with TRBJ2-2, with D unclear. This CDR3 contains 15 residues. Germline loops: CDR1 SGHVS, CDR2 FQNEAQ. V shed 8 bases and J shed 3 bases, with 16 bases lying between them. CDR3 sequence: CASVPSEIYTGELFF. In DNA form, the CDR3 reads TGTGCCAGCGTTCCGTCGGAGATCTACACCGGGGAGCTGTTTTTT.

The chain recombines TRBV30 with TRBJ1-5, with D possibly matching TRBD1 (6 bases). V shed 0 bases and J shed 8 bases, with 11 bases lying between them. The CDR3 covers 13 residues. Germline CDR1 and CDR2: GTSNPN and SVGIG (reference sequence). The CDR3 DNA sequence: TGTGCCTGGAGTGTAAGGGGGAGAGAGCCCCAGCATTTT. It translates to CAWSVRGREPQHF.

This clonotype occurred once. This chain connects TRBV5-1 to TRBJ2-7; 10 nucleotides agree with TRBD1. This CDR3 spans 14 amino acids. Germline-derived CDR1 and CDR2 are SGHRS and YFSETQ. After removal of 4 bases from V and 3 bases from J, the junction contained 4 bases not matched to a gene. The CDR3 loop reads CASSAGTGVYEQYF. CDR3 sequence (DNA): TGCGCCAGCAGCGCCGGGACAGGGGTCTACGAGCAGTACTTC.

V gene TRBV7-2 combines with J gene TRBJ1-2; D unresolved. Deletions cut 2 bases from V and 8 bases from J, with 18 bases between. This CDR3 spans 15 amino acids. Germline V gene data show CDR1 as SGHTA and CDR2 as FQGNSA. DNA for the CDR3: TGTGCCAGCAGCTTACTCAATTTACCACAGCGAGGCTACACCTTC. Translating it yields CASSLLNLPQRGYTF.

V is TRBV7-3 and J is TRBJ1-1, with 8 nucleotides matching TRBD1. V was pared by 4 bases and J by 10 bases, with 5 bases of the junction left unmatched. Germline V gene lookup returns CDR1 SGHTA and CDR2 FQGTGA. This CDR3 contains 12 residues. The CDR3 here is CASSSDRVGAFF. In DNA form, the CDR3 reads TGTGCCAGCAGCTCGGACAGGGTTGGAGCTTTCTTT. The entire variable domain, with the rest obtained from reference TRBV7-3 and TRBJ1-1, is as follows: GAGVSQTPSNKVTEKGKYVELRCDPISGHTALYWYRQSLGQGPEFLIYFQGTGAADDSGLPNDRFFAVRPEGSVSTLKIQRTERGDSAVYLCASSSDRVGAFFGQGTRLTVV.

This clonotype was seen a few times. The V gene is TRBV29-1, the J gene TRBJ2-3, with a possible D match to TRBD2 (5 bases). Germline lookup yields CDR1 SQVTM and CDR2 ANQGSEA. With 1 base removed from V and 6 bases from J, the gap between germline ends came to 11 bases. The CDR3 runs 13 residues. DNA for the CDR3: TGCAGCGTTGAAGGAGGGTTGGGGGATACGCAGTATTTT. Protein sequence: CSVEGGLGDTQYF.

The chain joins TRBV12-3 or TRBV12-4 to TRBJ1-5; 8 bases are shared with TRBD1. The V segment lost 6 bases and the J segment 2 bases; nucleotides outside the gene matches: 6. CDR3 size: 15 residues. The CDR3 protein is CASSLRGLGNQPQHF. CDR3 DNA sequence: TGTGCCAGCAGCCTCAGGGGGCTCGGCAATCAGCCCCAGCATTTT.

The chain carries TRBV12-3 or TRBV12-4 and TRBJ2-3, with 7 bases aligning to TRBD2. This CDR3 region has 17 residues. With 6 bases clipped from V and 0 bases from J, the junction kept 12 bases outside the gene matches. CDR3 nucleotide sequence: TGTGCCAGCAGACAACAGCAGACTAGCTTTAGCACAGATACGCAGTATTTT. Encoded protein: CASRQQQTSFSTDTQYF.